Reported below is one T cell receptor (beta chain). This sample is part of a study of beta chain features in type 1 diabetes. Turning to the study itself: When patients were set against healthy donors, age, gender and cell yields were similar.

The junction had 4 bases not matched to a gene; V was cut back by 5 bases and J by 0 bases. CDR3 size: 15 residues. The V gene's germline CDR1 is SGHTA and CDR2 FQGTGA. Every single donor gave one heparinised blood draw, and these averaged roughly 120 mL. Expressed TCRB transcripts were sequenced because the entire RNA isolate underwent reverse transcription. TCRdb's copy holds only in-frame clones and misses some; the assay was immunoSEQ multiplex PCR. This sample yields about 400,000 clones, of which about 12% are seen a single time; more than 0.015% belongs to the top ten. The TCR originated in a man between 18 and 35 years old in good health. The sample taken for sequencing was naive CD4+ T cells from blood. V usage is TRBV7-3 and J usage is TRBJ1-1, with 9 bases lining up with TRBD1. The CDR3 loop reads CASSRTGDLNTEAFF. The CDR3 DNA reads TGTGCCAGCAGCCGGACAGGGGATCTGAACACTGAAGCTTTCTTT.